This passage covers 9 T cell receptor beta chains from one sample sequenced in a study of blood T cell repertoires in COVID-19. Method: immunoSEQ multiplex PCR; TCRdb's copy keeps in-frame clones and lacks some. The table shows nearly 80,000 clones, with about four fifths occurring only once. The source material was peripheral blood. All receptors come from a woman between 65 and 79 years old with acute or convalescent COVID-19.

J is TRBJ2-3 and V is TRBV24-1; the match to TRBD2 covers 7 bases. The CDR3 consists of 16 residues. Germline trimming cut 5 bases from V and 2 bases from J; bases unmatched to any gene: 9. Per the germline V gene, CDR1 is KGHDR and CDR2 is SFDVKD. This CDR3 is CATSGSQAGYTDTQYF. The DNA for the CDR3 is TGTGCCACCAGTGGATCGCAAGCGGGATACACAGATACGCAGTATTTT.

Ten or more counts support this clone. The V gene is TRBV7-2, the J gene TRBJ2-2, with D tentatively TRBD1 (6 bases). Germline CDR1 and CDR2: SGHTA and FQGNSA. The CDR3 extends over 14 amino acids. V was cut by 6 bases and J by 6 bases, with 14 bases left in between. In nucleotides, the CDR3 is TGTGCCAGCAGACCGGACAGCTACGCCGGGGAGCTGTTTTTT. Translated: CASRPDSYAGELFF.

The chain carries TRBV2 and TRBJ2-3; 14 nucleotides line up with TRBD2. CDR1 and CDR2 (germline): SNHLY, FYNNEI. CDR3 length: 16 residues. The ends lost 5 bases at V and 3 bases at J; junction bases unmatched: 4. CDR3 amino acids: CASSSWTSGGTDTQYF. CDR3 nucleotide sequence: TGTGCCAGCAGTTCGTGGACTAGCGGGGGGACAGATACGCAGTATTTT. The entire variable domain, with the rest obtained from reference TRBV2 and TRBJ2-3, is as follows: EPEVTQTPSHQVTQMGQEVILRCVPISNHLYFYWYRQILGQKVEFLVSFYNNEISEKSEIFDDQFSVERPDGSNFTLKIRSTKLEDSAMYFCASSSWTSGGTDTQYFGPGTRLTVL.

This chain uses TRBV9 with TRBJ2-1; the match to TRBD2 covers 9 bases. The CDR3 length is 12 residues. V lost 3 bases to trimming and J lost 15 bases; unmatched junction nucleotides: 7. The V gene's germline CDR1 is SGDLS and CDR2 YYNGEE. The CDR3 region is CASSDSSGSPFF. CDR3 DNA: TGTGCCAGCAGCGACAGTAGCGGGAGTCCGTTCTTC.

The rearrangement uses TRBV5-8 and TRBJ2-7; a weak D match, TRBD1 (6 bases). This CDR3 comprises 16 residues. The V end was cut by 0 bases, the J end by 3 bases, with 16 bases between. Per the germline V gene, CDR1 is SGHTS and CDR2 is YDEGEE. The CDR3 DNA follows: TGTGCCAGCAGCTTGGAATTAACACAGGGATACTACGAGCAGTACTTC. It translates to CASSLELTQGYYEQYF. Using reference TRBV5-8 and TRBJ2-7 for the parts outside the CDR3, the full variable domain is EAGVTQSPTHLIKTRGQQATLRCSPISGHTSVYWYQQALGLGLQFLLWYDEGEERNRGNFPPRFSGRQFPNYSSELNVNALELEDSALYLCASSLELTQGYYEQYFGPGTRLTVT.

The J gene is TRBJ1-2, the V gene TRBV10-3, with D possibly matching TRBD1 (5 bases). The CDR3 loop spans 12 amino acids. CDR1 and CDR2 from the germline V gene are ENHRY and SYGVKD. Trimming shortened V by 3 bases and J by 6 bases, and 8 bases separated the two germline ends. The CDR3 here is CAISEAGDGYTF. The CDR3 DNA sequence: TGTGCCATCAGTGAAGCGGGGGATGGCTACACCTTC.

The count of this clone is one. The chain carries TRBV7-9 and TRBJ2-5; D unresolved. The CDR3 has 14 residues. Germline loops: CDR1 SEHNR, CDR2 FQNEAQ (reference sequence). The ends were cut back, 2 bases at V and 3 bases at J, with 10 bases in the middle. CDR3 nucleotide sequence: TGTGCCAGCAGCTTAAGGAGTCTGGAAGAGACCCAGTACTTC. This encodes CASSLRSLEETQYF.

This chain uses TRBV5-4 with TRBJ2-1, with unresolved D. The germline V and J ends were trimmed by 2 bases and 8 bases, with 11 bases remaining between them. The CDR3 has 13 amino acids. CDR1 SGHNT and CDR2 YYREEE come from the germline V gene (reference sequence). CDR3 residues: CASSLQVLDEQFF. CDR3 sequence (DNA): TGTGCCAGCAGCTTACAAGTTTTGGATGAGCAGTTCTTC.

The gene calls are TRBV5-1 and TRBJ1-1, with 7 bases lining up with TRBD1. CDR3 length: 15 amino acids. The J segment lost 2 bases and the V segment lost 2 bases, leaving 6 bases of the junction unmatched. Germline loops: CDR1 SGHRS, CDR2 YFSETQ. CDR3 sequence (DNA): TGCGCCAGCAGCTTCGTTGGGGACAGAAACACTGAAGCTTTCTTT. Its protein product is CASSFVGDRNTEAFF.